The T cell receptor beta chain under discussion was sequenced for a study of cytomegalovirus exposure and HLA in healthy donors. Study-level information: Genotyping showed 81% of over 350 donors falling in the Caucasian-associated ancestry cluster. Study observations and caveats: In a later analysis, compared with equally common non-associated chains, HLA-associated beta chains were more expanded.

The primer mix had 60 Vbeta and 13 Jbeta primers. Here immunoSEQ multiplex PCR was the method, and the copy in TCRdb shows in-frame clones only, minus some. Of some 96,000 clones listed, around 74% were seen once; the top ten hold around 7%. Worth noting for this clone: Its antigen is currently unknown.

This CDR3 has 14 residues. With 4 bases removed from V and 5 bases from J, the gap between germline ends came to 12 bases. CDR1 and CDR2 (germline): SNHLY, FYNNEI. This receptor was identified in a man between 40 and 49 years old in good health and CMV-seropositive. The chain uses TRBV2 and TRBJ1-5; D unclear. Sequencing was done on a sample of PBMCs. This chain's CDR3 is CASSVYGLDQPQHF. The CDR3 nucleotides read TGTGCCAGCAGTGTATATGGACTCGATCAGCCCCAGCATTTT.